The 28 T cell receptor beta chains given below trace back to one sample, sequenced in a study of blood T cell repertoires in COVID-19. Here immunoSEQ multiplex PCR was the method, and the copy in TCRdb shows in-frame clones only, minus some. The repertoire consists of fewer than 150,000 clones, with 75% to 90% occurring once and the leading ten covering 4.3%. Specimen: peripheral blood. Receptors were obtained from a human donor in a cohort sampled during active COVID-19.

The chain uses TRBV7-9 and TRBJ2-5, with 8 bases that match TRBD1. In germline, CDR1 is SEHNR, CDR2 FQNEAQ (reference sequence). The CDR3 extends over 16 amino acids. Germline trimming cut 5 bases from V and 4 bases from J; bases unmatched to any gene: 12. The CDR3 DNA sequence: TGTGCCAGCAGCCTCCTCCAGGGGGCCCCCCCAGAGACCCAGTACTTC. This gives the protein CASSLLQGAPPETQYF.

In its sample, this clone was seen once. The chain couples TRBV20-1 to TRBJ2-7; perhaps TRBD1 as D (6 bases). Germline V gives CDR1 DFQATT, CDR2 SNEGSKA (reference sequence). The CDR3 runs to 11 residues. Trimming shortened V by 6 bases and J by 3 bases, and 9 bases separated the two germline ends. As DNA, the CDR3 is TGCAGTGCACCGACAGGCTACGAGCAGTACTTC. Translated: CSAPTGYEQYF.

The CDR3 DNA is TGTGCCTGGAGTGGGGGCCGGGACAAAGCTTTCTTT. Translating it yields CAWSGGRDKAFF. This chain joins TRBV30 and TRBJ1-1; D possibly corresponds to TRBD1 (6 bases). CDR1 and CDR2 from the germline V gene are GTSNPN and SVGIG (reference sequence). The V end lost 1 base, the J end lost 9 bases, and 12 bases lay between the germline ends. The CDR3 length is 12 residues.

CDR3 in DNA: TGCGCCAGCAGCTTGAGTCCCGCAGGGGCCTTACTAGGGACCCAGTACTTC. This encodes CASSLSPAGALLGTQYF. The gene calls are TRBV5-1 and TRBJ2-5, with D maybe TRBD1 (6 bases). The CDR3 has 17 residues. Per the germline V gene, CDR1 is SGHRS and CDR2 is YFSETQ. With 1 base removed from V and 7 bases from J, the gap between germline ends came to 23 bases. The variable domain in full, completed from reference TRBV5-1 and TRBJ2-5, reads KAGVTQTPRYLIKTRGQQVTLSCSPISGHRSVSWYQQTPGQGLQFLFEYFSETQRNKGNFPGRFSGRQFSNSRSEMNVSTLELGDSALYLCASSLSPAGALLGTQYFGPGTRLLVL.

The chain is built from TRBV2 and TRBJ2-5; 8 nucleotides align to TRBD2. Germline trimming cut 6 bases from V and 5 bases from J; bases unmatched to any gene: 5. CDR1 is SNHLY and CDR2 is FYNNEI in the germline V gene. The CDR3 contains 13 residues. CDR3 protein: CASSAGGRETQYF. CDR3 nucleotide sequence: TGTGCCAGCAGCGCGGGAGGTAGGGAGACCCAGTACTTC.

The sample holds one count of this clone. This rearrangement joins TRBV3-1 (or the pseudogene TRBV3-2) to TRBJ2-2; D not certain. CDR3 length: 14 residues. V was cut by 0 bases and J by 2 bases, with 4 bases left in between. Germline-derived CDR1 and CDR2 are LGHDT and YNNKEL (reference sequence). The CDR3 sequence is CASSQDKNTGELFF. The CDR3, as DNA: TGTGCCAGCAGCCAAGATAAAAACACCGGGGAGCTGTTTTTT.

This chain uses TRBV30 with TRBJ1-2; D not resolved. Germline CDR1 and CDR2: GTSNPN and SVGIG (reference sequence). V lost 0 bases, J lost 2 bases, and 7 bases lay in between. The CDR3 totals 13 residues. The CDR3 reads CAWSVGLNYGYTF. In nucleotides, the CDR3 is TGTGCCTGGAGTGTAGGACTCAACTATGGCTACACCTTC.

The V gene is TRBV30, the J gene TRBJ2-5; TRBD2 matches 9 bases. The J segment lost 4 bases and the V segment lost 0 bases, leaving 9 bases of the junction unmatched. This CDR3 spans 16 amino acids. Germline V gene sequence: CDR1 GTSNPN, CDR2 SVGIG (reference sequence). This CDR3 is CAWSVNRGRARETQYF. The CDR3 bases are TGTGCCTGGAGTGTAAATCGCGGGAGGGCTCGAGAGACCCAGTACTTC. Looking up the rest from reference TRBV30 and TRBJ2-5 gives the full variable domain: SQTIHQWPATLVQPVGSPLSLECTVEGTSNPNLYWYRQAAGRGLQLLFYSVGIGQISSEVPQNLSASRPQDRQFILSSKKLLLSDSGFYLCAWSVNRGRARETQYFGPGTRLLVL.

The chain recombines TRBV6-5 with TRBJ1-5; perhaps TRBD1 as D (6 bases). V gave up 7 bases and J gave up 2 bases, with 9 bases separating them. CDR3 length: 13 amino acids. Germline V gives CDR1 MNHEY, CDR2 SVGAGI. The CDR3 DNA reads TGTGCCAGCACCTCAGGGGGCAATCAGCCCCAGCATTTT. As protein: CASTSGGNQPQHF.

In this sample, this clone turned up once. The gene calls are TRBV27 and TRBJ2-7, with D possibly matching TRBD2 (7 bases). This CDR3 region has 14 residues. CDR1 MNHEY and CDR2 SMNVEV come from the germline V gene (reference sequence). Trimming removed 5 bases from V and 2 bases from J, with 13 bases in between. DNA of the CDR3: TGTGCCAGCAGTCCCGGGCGGGGGCCCTACGAGCAGTACGTC. Translated, it gives CASSPGRGPYEQYV.

The chain has TRBV7-8 and TRBJ1-5; 9 bases line up with TRBD1. Germline V gene lookup returns CDR1 SGHVS and CDR2 FQNEAQ. V shed 0 bases, J shed 2 bases, and the junction held 5 bases outside the gene matches. This CDR3 is 17 amino acids long. DNA for the CDR3: TGTGCCAGCAGCTTAGCGGGGGACAGGGCAGGCAATCAGCCCCAGCATTTT. Translation gives CASSLAGDRAGNQPQHF.

As for this clone: The junction differs from germline at one of its ends, possibly a read error. The rearrangement joins TRBV7-9 to TRBJ2-7, with 7 positions matching TRBD1. This CDR3 spans 12 amino acids. Germline V gene data show CDR1 as SEHNR and CDR2 as FQNEAQ (reference sequence). CDR3 amino acids: CASSLADRLTQF. Written as DNA, the CDR3 is TGTGCCAGCAGCTTAGCGGACAGGCTCACGCAATTC. Variable domain in full (rest from reference TRBV7-9 and TRBJ2-7): DTGVSQNPRHKITKRGQNVTFRCDPISEHNRLYWYRQTLGQGPEFLTYFQNEAQLEKSRLLSDRFSAERPKGSFSTLEIQRTEQGDSAMYLCASSLADRLTQFGPGTRLTVT.

The V call is TRBV15, the J call TRBJ2-1; 13 bases map to TRBD2. The V gene's germline CDR1 is LNHNV and CDR2 YYDKDF (reference sequence). The V gene end was trimmed by 2 bases and the J gene end by 6 bases; junction bases not matched to a gene: 7. The CDR3 contains 17 residues. CDR3 residues: CATSRTHTSGGVNEQFF. The CDR3 DNA sequence: TGTGCCACCAGCAGAACCCATACTAGCGGGGGGGTCAATGAGCAGTTCTTC.

The chain joins TRBV6-6 to TRBJ1-1; D not certain. The length of the CDR3 is 12 residues. V lost 7 bases to trimming and J lost 7 bases, with 13 bases between them. Per germline, CDR1 MNHNY and CDR2 SVGAGI (reference sequence). The CDR3 DNA is TGTGCCAGCACCCCCCCGAGAGGTGAAGCTTTCTTT. Encoded protein: CASTPPRGEAFF.

V is TRBV5-5 and J is TRBJ1-1; D gene unclear. The CDR3 is 14 residues long. The germline V gene encodes CDR1 SGHKS and CDR2 YYEKEE (reference sequence). V was trimmed by 4 bases and J by 1 base, leaving 11 bases between them. As DNA, the CDR3 is TGTGCCAGCAGCCCTTCAGCGGGGAACACTGAAGCTTTCTTT. It encodes CASSPSAGNTEAFF.

The chain employs TRBV5-6 and TRBJ2-3; 7 bases map to TRBD2. The V gene's germline CDR1 is SGHDT and CDR2 YYEEEE. Trimming cost V 0 bases and J 1 base; bases outside gene matches: 5. The CDR3 loop spans 16 amino acids. The CDR3 here is CASSLAAGPGTDTQYF. The CDR3 coding sequence is TGTGCCAGCAGCTTGGCAGCGGGGCCCGGCACAGATACGCAGTATTTT.

The V gene is TRBV6-5, the J gene TRBJ1-3; D gene unclear. This CDR3 has 15 residues. Deletions cut 8 bases from V and 0 bases from J, with 14 bases between. Germline loops: CDR1 MNHEY, CDR2 SVGAGI. This CDR3 is CASEEGGGSGNTIYF. The CDR3 bases are TGTGCCAGCGAGGAGGGAGGTGGCTCTGGAAACACCATATATTTT.

The V call is TRBV5-6, the J call TRBJ1-5; D not certain. From germline, CDR1 is SGHDT and CDR2 YYEEEE. Trimming took off 7 bases at V and 2 bases at J, with 16 bases between the two ends. The length of the CDR3 is 15 residues. The CDR3 region is CASHLLDAGNQPQHF. CDR3 in DNA: TGTGCCAGCCATCTCCTGGATGCGGGCAATCAGCCCCAGCATTTT.

The rearrangement joins TRBV7-9 to TRBJ2-3; D is perhaps TRBD1 (6 bases). Trimming stripped 5 bases from V and 1 base from J, with 16 bases between. CDR1 SEHNR and CDR2 FQNEAQ come from the germline V gene (reference sequence). CDR3 length equals 16 residues. The CDR3 region is CASSPRGTRRTDTQYF. The CDR3, as DNA: TGTGCCAGCAGCCCTAGAGGGACACGACGCACAGATACGCAGTATTTT.

This chain connects TRBV3-1 (or the pseudogene TRBV3-2) to TRBJ2-3, with D hard to call. Trimming pared 3 bases from V and 8 bases from J, leaving 12 bases between. The CDR3 spans 13 residues. Looked up from germline, CDR1 is LGHDT and CDR2 is YNNKEL (reference sequence). The CDR3 nucleotides are TGTGCCAGCAGCCAGGAGTCTATTACTACGCAGTATTTT. This gives the protein CASSQESITTQYF.

The chain combines TRBV6-5 with TRBJ2-2; 9 bases fit TRBD2. V shed 7 bases, J shed 4 bases, and the junction held 7 bases outside the gene matches. The CDR3 sequence is 15 residues long. Germline values: CDR1 MNHEY, CDR2 SVGAGI. The CDR3 reads CASIRGAGGTGELFF. CDR3 coding DNA: TGTGCCAGCATCCGAGGAGCGGGAGGCACCGGGGAGCTGTTTTTT.

The CDR3 DNA follows: TGTGCCAGCAGCTTACGACAGCTGAACACTGAAGCTTTCTTT. This encodes CASSLRQLNTEAFF. V usage is TRBV7-9 and J usage is TRBJ1-1, with a possible D match to TRBD1 (5 bases). CDR1 and CDR2 (germline): SEHNR, FQNEAQ (reference sequence). The CDR3 totals 14 residues. V was cut by 2 bases and J by 0 bases, with 7 bases left in between.

Worth noting for this clone: At one boundary the junction diverges from the germline segment, which might be a read error. The chain carries TRBV19 and TRBJ1-2; 7 bases are shared with TRBD1. Germline CDR1 is LNHDA and CDR2 is SQIVND (reference sequence). This CDR3 has 13 residues. CDR3 nucleotide sequence: TGTGCCAGTAGCATCACCCGGGGAGGACAGGACCTCTTC. Protein: CASSITRGGQDLF.

This clone was recorded a few times. V gene TRBV6-1 combines with J gene TRBJ1-2; 8 nucleotides agree with TRBD1. V shed 1 base, J shed 8 bases, and the junction held 6 bases outside the gene matches. The CDR3 contains 14 residues. Looked up from germline, CDR1 is MNHNS and CDR2 is SASEGT. CDR3: CASSEVQGARGYTF. The DNA of the CDR3 is TGTGCCAGCAGTGAAGTGCAGGGGGCGCGGGGCTACACCTTC.

The chain is built from TRBV18 and TRBJ2-3; D call uncertain. Germline lookup yields CDR1 KGHSH and CDR2 LQKENI. This CDR3 is 12 amino acids long. Trimming left V 2 bases short and J 6 bases short, with 6 bases between. In DNA form, the CDR3 reads TGTGCCAGCTCACCAGCCGGGGATACGCAGTATTTT. It yields the protein CASSPAGDTQYF.

Points on this clone: Different DNA sequences within this sample yield the same CDR3. This CDR3 reads CASSLQGLDTEAFF. CDR3 nucleotides: TGCGCCAGCAGCTTACAGGGTTTAGACACTGAAGCTTTCTTT. V and J are TRBV5-1 and TRBJ1-1, with D possibly being TRBD1 (6 bases). The CDR3 length is 14 residues. Trimming took off 2 bases at V and 3 bases at J, with 11 bases between the two ends. The germline V gene encodes CDR1 SGHRS and CDR2 YFSETQ.

J is TRBJ2-2 and V is TRBV2; 11 bases are shared with TRBD2. There are 16 residues in the CDR3. Germline V gene sequence: CDR1 SNHLY, CDR2 FYNNEI. With V trimmed by 9 bases and J by 6 bases, 12 bases remained unmatched. Here the CDR3 reads CARGLSGGAVPGELFF. CDR3 DNA: TGTGCCAGGGGACTTAGCGGGGGGGCCGTGCCCGGGGAGCTGTTTTTT. The whole variable domain, remainder taken from reference TRBV2 and TRBJ2-2, is EPEVTQTPSHQVTQMGQEVILRCVPISNHLYFYWYRQILGQKVEFLVSFYNNEISEKSEIFDDQFSVERPDGSNFTLKIRSTKLEDSAMYFCARGLSGGAVPGELFFGEGSRLTVL.

The V and J genes are TRBV7-2 and TRBJ2-1; 8 bases are a match to TRBD2. Germline-derived CDR1 and CDR2 are SGHTA and FQGNSA. The length of the CDR3 is 15 residues. J gave up 4 bases and V 4 bases, and 6 bases lay outside the gene matches. The CDR3 sequence: CASSSGSSGYNEQFF. CDR3 sequence (DNA): TGTGCCAGCAGCTCCGGGTCTAGCGGGTACAATGAGCAGTTCTTC.